These 2 T cell receptor beta chains were sequenced from one sample in a study of OX40 agonist ivuxolimab in advanced cancers. Method: immunoSEQ multiplex PCR; TCRdb's copy keeps in-frame clones and lacks some. In the table there are just under 75,000 clones, roughly nine tenths of which are singletons. The sequences come from CD4+ or CD8+ T cells sorted from blood, collected in a trial of the OX40 agonist ivuxolimab. The receptors derive from an adult with an advanced solid tumor such as melanoma, head and neck, liver or kidney cancer.

The chain has TRBV30 and TRBJ2-3, with 13 bases aligning to TRBD2. CDR3 length: 15 amino acids. J was trimmed by 5 bases and V by 2 bases; bases with no gene match: 4. Germline V gives CDR1 GTSNPN, CDR2 SVGIG (reference sequence). The CDR3 loop is CAWSPGLAGQDTQYF. The CDR3, as DNA: TGTGCCTGGAGTCCGGGACTAGCGGGACAAGATACGCAGTATTTT. The whole variable domain, filled in from reference TRBV30 and TRBJ2-3, reads SQTIHQWPATLVQPVGSPLSLECTVEGTSNPNLYWYRQAAGRGLQLLFYSVGIGQISSEVPQNLSASRPQDRQFILSSKKLLLSDSGFYLCAWSPGLAGQDTQYFGPGTRLTVL.

This chain connects TRBV6-4 to TRBJ1-1; D is uncertain. Germline assignment: CDR1 MRHNA and CDR2 SNTAGT. This CDR3 has 13 amino acids. The germline V and J ends were trimmed by 5 bases and 4 bases, with 11 bases remaining between them. The CDR3 DNA is TGTGCCAGCAGTACCCAGTTGGGCACTGAAGCTTTCTTT. Its translation is CASSTQLGTEAFF.